The 5 T cell receptor beta chains given below trace back to one sample, sequenced in a study of radiation and T cells in renal cell carcinoma. Documented time point: blood 2 weeks post-SBRT. The treatment here: 15 Gy SBRT to primary tumor, nephrectomy 4 weeks later. TCRdb's copy holds only in-frame clones and misses some; the assay was immunoSEQ multiplex PCR. The data contain 100,000 to 150,000 clones, 65% to 85% of them singletons. The material was blood, obtained from a patient whose treatment included radiotherapy and nephrectomy. Every receptor here comes from a man aged 45-65 years with renal cell carcinoma.

V is TRBV6-1 and J is TRBJ2-5, with D hard to call. This CDR3 region has 13 residues. Germline CDR1 MNHNS, CDR2 SASEGT. V lost 1 base and J 3 bases, leaving 6 bases between the germline ends. CDR3 DNA: TGTGCCAGCAGTGAAGTTGGGGAAGAGACCCAGTACTTC. This encodes CASSEVGEETQYF.

Only a few counts were recorded for this clone. The CDR3 DNA reads TGTGCCAGTAGTATGTCTGACTATGGCTACACCTTC. Translation gives CASSMSDYGYTF. This chain uses TRBV19 with TRBJ1-2, with unresolved D. The CDR3 spans 12 residues. V lost 3 bases to trimming and J lost 3 bases, with 5 bases between them. Germline V gene sequence: CDR1 LNHDA, CDR2 SQIVND (reference sequence).

The chain recombines TRBV6-5 with TRBJ1-3; D remains ambiguous. The germline V gene has CDR1 MNHEY and CDR2 SVGAGI. The germline V and J ends were trimmed by 8 bases and 8 bases, with 16 bases remaining between them. The CDR3 length is 13 residues. The CDR3 sequence is CASAQSRRDTIYF. CDR3 bases: TGTGCCAGCGCTCAATCACGACGGGACACCATATATTTT.

The V gene is TRBV7-9, the J gene TRBJ2-1; D is possibly TRBD2 (6 bases). CDR1 is SEHNR and CDR2 is FQNEAQ in the germline V gene (reference sequence). V shed 1 base and J shed 5 bases, with 15 bases lying between them. The CDR3 has 16 amino acids. DNA of the CDR3: TGTGCCAGCAGCTTAGTAGGGCGGGGCGTCGACAATGAGCAGTTCTTC. Residues: CASSLVGRGVDNEQFF.

The chain links TRBV7-9 to TRBJ2-7; D is uncertain. This CDR3 comprises 15 residues. Trimming pared 1 base from V and 1 base from J, leaving 11 bases between. CDR1 SEHNR and CDR2 FQNEAQ come from the germline V gene (reference sequence). The CDR3 loop is CASSLGLSESYEQYF. The CDR3 DNA follows: TGTGCCAGCAGCTTAGGTCTTTCCGAATCCTACGAGCAGTACTTC.